Below are 31 T cell receptor beta chains sequenced from a single sample in a study of spatial heterogeneity in lung cancer. TCRdb itself ran the 5' RACE reads through MiXCR, one entry per CDR3 protein. Of about 41,000 distinct CDR3 sequences detected, roughly 10% appear once; the ten largest clones hold about 43%. The time point is: sample taken at primary tumor resection. Sequencing was performed on whole RNA extracted from tumor and nontumor lung tissue, or from frozen PBMC, and the material was left unsorted. Material: PBMCs, obtained at surgery. Receptors originate from a female donor with early-stage non-small cell lung cancer.

There are a few counts of this clonotype. The gene calls are TRBV18 and TRBJ2-7; possible D gene TRBD1, 5 bases. Germline V gives CDR1 KGHSH, CDR2 LQKENI. Trimming shortened V by 2 bases and J by 4 bases, and 9 bases separated the two germline ends. This CDR3 spans 13 amino acids. As DNA, the CDR3 is TGTGCCAGCTCACCAGATGGGGCTTACGAGCAGTACTTC. This translates into CASSPDGAYEQYF.

The V call is TRBV5-4, the J call TRBJ2-1, with 9 positions matching TRBD2. The CDR3 totals 15 residues. Germline lookup yields CDR1 SGHNT and CDR2 YYREEE (reference sequence). Trimming took 0 bases from V and 7 from J; bases not matched to a gene: 5. The CDR3 DNA follows: TGTGCCAGCAGCTTGGTGTCTAGCGGGGTGAATGAGCAGTTCTTC. This gives the protein CASSLVSSGVNEQFF.

This clonotype was seen only a few times. The CDR3 loop is CASSSYPGEDGYTF. The DNA for the CDR3 is TGTGCCAGCAGTTCCTACCCGGGCGAGGATGGCTACACCTTC. The chain combines TRBV6-6 with TRBJ1-2, with unresolved D. Trimming cost V 4 bases and J 6 bases, with 15 bases left between them. Germline CDR1 MNHNY, CDR2 SVGAGI (reference sequence). This CDR3 region has 14 residues.

This clonotype was recorded a few times. This chain links TRBV2 with TRBJ1-1; no definite D call. The CDR3 sequence is 15 residues long. The V gene lost 1 base and the J gene lost 0 bases, with 9 bases spanning the gap. Germline values: CDR1 SNHLY, CDR2 FYNNEI. CDR3 loop: CASSEGGRVNTEAFF. The CDR3 DNA follows: TGTGCCAGCAGTGAAGGTGGGCGGGTGAACACTGAAGCTTTCTTT.

The CDR3, as DNA: TGTGCCAGCAGCTTAGACAGTGGGGACTATGGCTACACCTTC. Translating gives CASSLDSGDYGYTF. This chain uses TRBV7-9 with TRBJ1-2; D call uncertain. The CDR3 totals 14 residues. Germline V gene data show CDR1 as SEHNR and CDR2 as FQNEAQ (reference sequence). The V end was cut by 1 base, the J end by 3 bases, with 9 bases between.

In this sample, this clonotype turned up many times. The chain combines TRBV20-1 with TRBJ2-7, with TRBD2 identical over 9 bases. This CDR3 is 16 amino acids long. Per germline, CDR1 DFQATT and CDR2 SNEGSKA (reference sequence). Germline trimming cut 0 bases from V and 7 bases from J; bases unmatched to any gene: 13. The CDR3 protein is CSARDVPGGGGEEQYF. The CDR3 nucleotides are TGCAGTGCTAGAGATGTCCCCGGCGGCGGGGGGGAGGAGCAGTACTTC.

The chain is built from TRBV5-1 and TRBJ1-1; 8 bases match TRBD1. With 4 bases clipped from V and 4 bases from J, the junction kept 15 bases outside the gene matches. This CDR3 region has 17 residues. CDR1 SGHRS and CDR2 YFSETQ come from the germline V gene. Written as DNA, the CDR3 is TGCGCCAGCAGCCTTGTATTTCAGGGGGCCACGGGCACTGAAGCTTTCTTT. Translated: CASSLVFQGATGTEAFF.

CDR3 in amino acids: CASSLGQGANSPLHF. In DNA form, the CDR3 reads TGTGCCAGCAGCCTCGGACAGGGCGCTAATTCACCCCTCCACTTT. The chain has TRBV5-6 and TRBJ1-6, with 8 positions matching TRBD1. The CDR3 has 15 amino acids. Trimming removed 4 bases from V and 6 bases from J; junction bases left unmatched: 6. From germline, CDR1 is SGHDT and CDR2 YYEEEE.

This sequence joins TRBV7-2 and TRBJ1-1; a possible D gene is TRBD1 (5 bases). V was trimmed by 5 bases and J by 8 bases, leaving 15 bases between them. The CDR3 runs to 13 residues. Germline assignment: CDR1 SGHTA and CDR2 FQGNSA. CDR3 region: CASSPLGAYEAFF. DNA for the CDR3: TGTGCCAGCAGCCCACTAGGGGCCTACGAAGCTTTCTTT.

This chain joins TRBV5-1 and TRBJ1-4, with D unresolved. Between the trimmed V and J ends, which lost 2 bases and 0 bases, there was a span of 5 bases. CDR1 is SGHRS and CDR2 is YFSETQ in the germline V gene. The CDR3 loop spans 14 amino acids. The CDR3 nucleotides are TGCGCCAGCAGCTTATTAGCAACTAATGAAAAACTGTTTTTT. Translating it yields CASSLLATNEKLFF.

This clonotype has a count of ten or more. This sequence joins TRBV28 and TRBJ1-2, with no clear D. The V end lost 10 bases, the J end lost 8 bases, and 20 bases lay between the germline ends. The CDR3 is 13 amino acids. From germline, CDR1 is MDHEN and CDR2 SYDVKM. Here the CDR3 reads CATPSPGEGGYTF. For the CDR3, the DNA is TGTGCCACCCCCTCCCCCGGGGAAGGGGGCTACACCTTC.

The table lists this clonotype with many counts. V gene TRBV25-1 combines with J gene TRBJ2-2; D unclear. V was shortened by 4 bases and J by 5 bases, with 8 bases between the two germline ends. The CDR3 totals 13 residues. Germline values: CDR1 MGHDK, CDR2 SYGVNS. As DNA, the CDR3 is TGTGCCAGCAGTGCCCCTGGAACCGGGGAGCTGTTTTTT. Translation: CASSAPGTGELFF.

This sequence joins TRBV7-2 and TRBJ2-6; D remains unclear. Deletions cut 6 bases from V and 4 bases from J, with 16 bases between. The CDR3 contains 16 residues. Germline CDR1 reads SGHTA; CDR2 reads FQGNSA. The CDR3 spells CASRIRPGPGANVLTF. CDR3 in DNA: TGTGCCAGCAGGATTAGGCCGGGCCCCGGGGCCAACGTCCTGACTTTC.

This sequence joins TRBV4-2 and TRBJ1-4; 8 bases map to TRBD1. CDR1 and CDR2 from the germline V gene are LGHNA and YNFKEQ. This CDR3 region has 14 residues. With V trimmed by 1 base and J by 5 bases, 0 bases remained unmatched. CDR3 loop: CASSQGTGNEKLFF. The CDR3 region has the DNA TGTGCCAGCAGCCAAGGGACAGGGAATGAAAAACTGTTTTTT.

The V call is TRBV5-5, the J call TRBJ2-3; the D is unclear. The CDR3 loop spans 16 amino acids. Deletions cut 1 base from V and 0 bases from J, with 12 bases between. Per the germline V gene, CDR1 is SGHKS and CDR2 is YYEKEE (reference sequence). The CDR3 sequence: CASSLNPATSTDTQYF. The DNA of the CDR3 is TGTGCCAGCAGCTTGAATCCAGCGACAAGCACAGATACGCAGTATTTT.

The chain uses TRBV5-6 and TRBJ2-1; weak D call: TRBD2 (5 bases). V lost 6 bases and J lost 6, with 13 bases in between. The CDR3 totals 13 residues. CDR1 and CDR2 from the germline V gene are SGHDT and YYEEEE. CDR3 residues: CASNGGSFNEQFF. CDR3 nucleotide sequence: TGTGCCAGCAACGGAGGCAGTTTCAATGAGCAGTTCTTC. The full variable domain, its missing parts supplied by reference TRBV5-6 and TRBJ2-1, is DAGVTQSPTHLIKTRGQQVTLRCSPKSGHDTVSWYQQALGQGPQFIFQYYEEEERQRGNFPDRFSGHQFPNYSSELNVNALLLGDSALYLCASNGGSFNEQFFGPGTRLTVL.

The chain joins TRBV13 to TRBJ2-7; no firm D call. Trimming shortened V by 2 bases and J by 5 bases, and 10 bases separated the two germline ends. Germline V lookup: CDR1 PRHDT, CDR2 FYEKMQ (reference sequence). The CDR3 has 13 amino acids. The CDR3 is CASSLRSLDEQYF. The CDR3 nucleotides read TGTGCCAGCAGCTTACGGTCCCTGGACGAGCAGTACTTC.

V gene TRBV12-5 combines with J gene TRBJ1-1, with 7 bases aligning to TRBD1. V lost 10 bases to trimming and J lost 0 bases; unmatched junction nucleotides: 5. The germline V gene encodes CDR1 LGHNT and CDR2 FRNRAP. The CDR3 is 13 residues long. CDR3 residues: CATRGGLNTEAFF. CDR3 DNA: TGTGCTACCAGGGGGGGACTGAACACTGAAGCTTTCTTT.

This clonotype was observed a handful of times. The genes are TRBV2 and TRBJ2-5, with 9 positions matching TRBD2. CDR3 size: 13 residues. Germline V gene lookup returns CDR1 SNHLY and CDR2 FYNNEI. V shed 7 bases, J shed 5 bases, and the junction held 5 bases outside the gene matches. Written as DNA, the CDR3 is TGTGCCAGCATGGGGACTAGCTGGGAGACCCAGTACTTC. This translates into CASMGTSWETQYF. Based on the CDR3 plus reference TRBV2 and TRBJ2-5, the full variable domain is EPEVTQTPSHQVTQMGQEVILRCVPISNHLYFYWYRQILGQKVEFLVSFYNNEISEKSEIFDDQFSVERPDGSNFTLKIRSTKLEDSAMYFCASMGTSWETQYFGPGTRLLVL.

This clonotype was seen ten or more times. The chain couples TRBV20-1 to TRBJ2-7, with D perhaps matching TRBD2 (5 bases). The CDR3 sequence is 12 residues long. Germline CDR1 reads DFQATT; CDR2 reads SNEGSKA (reference sequence). The V gene lost 4 bases and the J gene lost 1 base, with 8 bases spanning the gap. The CDR3 spells CSATWESYEQYF. As DNA, the CDR3 is TGCAGTGCTACATGGGAGTCCTACGAGCAGTACTTC.

This clonotype was seen more than once but under ten times. This rearrangement joins TRBV6-5 to TRBJ1-1; the D gene is possibly TRBD1 (5 bases). Per the germline V gene, CDR1 is MNHEY and CDR2 is SVGAGI. Between the trimmed V and J ends, which lost 2 bases and 1 base, there was a span of 11 bases. The CDR3 spans 15 residues. The CDR3 DNA is TGTGCCAGCAGTTACGAGGGGCACTCGAACACTGAAGCTTTCTTT. As protein: CASSYEGHSNTEAFF.

This clonotype was counted ten times or more. The V gene is TRBV7-2, the J gene TRBJ2-1; 8 bases map to TRBD2. This CDR3 contains 18 residues. V shed 3 bases, J shed 7 bases, and the junction held 17 bases outside the gene matches. Germline values: CDR1 SGHTA, CDR2 FQGNSA. The chain's CDR3 is CASSLRGGTLAGRNEQFF. The CDR3 region has the DNA TGTGCCAGCAGCTTGAGGGGCGGCACGCTAGCGGGCCGTAATGAGCAGTTCTTC.

In this sample, this clonotype turned up a few times. The chain uses TRBV7-2 and TRBJ2-5; 13 positions match TRBD2. Germline-derived CDR1 and CDR2 are SGHTA and FQGNSA. V shed 1 base, J shed 5 bases, and the junction held 4 bases outside the gene matches. This CDR3 is 16 amino acids long. The CDR3 DNA sequence: TGTGCCAGCAGCTTAGGGACTAGCGGGGGCGGCGAGACCCAGTACTTC. It yields the protein CASSLGTSGGGETQYF.

A few counts support this clonotype. The chain links TRBV6-5 to TRBJ2-7, with 8 bases aligning to TRBD2. The CDR3 sequence is 14 residues long. The J segment lost 4 bases and the V segment lost 6 bases, leaving 8 bases of the junction unmatched. Germline V gene sequence: CDR1 MNHEY, CDR2 SVGAGI. CDR3 region: CASSPGGGGYEQYF. In DNA form, the CDR3 reads TGTGCCAGCAGCCCCGGGGGGGGCGGTTACGAGCAGTACTTC.

This clonotype was seen more than once but under ten times. This chain links TRBV7-2 with TRBJ2-7, with D hard to call. Germline lookup yields CDR1 SGHTA and CDR2 FQGNSA. This CDR3 spans 14 amino acids. With 5 bases removed from V and 3 bases from J, the gap between germline ends came to 14 bases. CDR3 nucleotide sequence: TGTGCCAGCAGCCCAGGCCCCGGTCTCTACGAGCAGTACTTC. Protein product: CASSPGPGLYEQYF.

This clonotype occurred many times. The chain uses TRBV7-2 and TRBJ2-3, with no clear D. The CDR3 covers 14 residues. Per germline, CDR1 SGHTA and CDR2 FQGNSA. V lost 1 base and J 2 bases, leaving 7 bases between the germline ends. CDR3 bases: TGTGCCAGCAGCTTAGATCGGTACACAGATACGCAGTATTTT. It codes for CASSLDRYTDTQYF.

This clonotype came up a few times. A read error may produce the germline difference seen at one junction end. The chain is built from TRBV12-5 and TRBJ2-1; D unresolved. The CDR3 runs to 13 residues. The germline gives CDR1 LGHNT, CDR2 FRNRAP. The CDR3 reads CASGLASSNEQFF. CDR3 in DNA: TGTGCTAGTGGTTTGGCGTCCTCCAATGAGCAGTTCTTC. Full variable domain (rest looked up from reference TRBV12-5 and TRBJ2-1): DARVTQTPRHKVTEMGQEVTMRCQPILGHNTVFWYRQTMMQGLELLAYFRNRAPLDDSGMPKDRFSAEMPDATLATLKIQPSEPRDSAVYFCASGLASSNEQFFGPGTRLTVL.

A few counts support this clonotype. This rearrangement joins TRBV28 to TRBJ2-4; D is possibly TRBD2 (5 bases). This CDR3 has 15 amino acids. V lost 1 base to trimming and J lost 8 bases, with 15 bases between them. Germline V gene lookup returns CDR1 MDHEN and CDR2 SYDVKM. The CDR3 nucleotides are TGTGCCAGCAGTTTATACAGCGGCTTAGGAGACATTCAGTACTTC. This gives the protein CASSLYSGLGDIQYF.

The table lists this clonotype with many counts. The chain combines TRBV12-3 or TRBV12-4 with TRBJ1-1; D is undetermined. Between the trimmed V and J ends, which lost 6 bases and 5 bases, there was a span of 13 bases. The CDR3 consists of 13 residues. The CDR3 protein is CASREDGDTEAFF. In nucleotides, the CDR3 is TGTGCCAGCAGGGAAGACGGGGATACTGAAGCTTTCTTT.

This chain links TRBV7-6 with TRBJ1-3; the match to TRBD1 covers 8 bases. Germline lookup yields CDR1 SGHVS and CDR2 FNYEAQ. V lost 5 bases and J lost 4; bases outside the gene matches: 4. The CDR3 length is 14 residues. In nucleotides, the CDR3 is TGTGCCAGCAGCAATGGACAGGGAGGAAACACCATATATTTT. Its translation: CASSNGQGGNTIYF.

The rearrangement uses TRBV6-6 and TRBJ2-2; no definite D call. Trimming shortened V by 5 bases and J by 8 bases, and 9 bases separated the two germline ends. This CDR3 has 12 residues. CDR1 MNHNY and CDR2 SVGAGI come from the germline V gene (reference sequence). CDR3 region: CASSLSGGELFF. The CDR3 coding sequence is TGTGCCAGCAGTCTGAGTGGTGGGGAGCTGTTTTTT.